The source of this T cell receptor (beta chain) is a study of blood T cell repertoires in COVID-19. The V end lost 7 bases, the J end lost 0 bases, and 13 bases lay between the germline ends. Germline-derived CDR1 and CDR2 are SNHLY and FYNNEI. The CDR3 loop spans 15 amino acids. Enrolled through a virtual design, the participants were between roughly 18 and 90 years of age and came from some 26 US areas. Cohort allocation depended upon clinical history that participants reported. The repertoire was sequenced with immunoSEQ multiplex PCR; TCRdb's copy has only in-frame clones and lacks some. The sample records hundreds of thousands of clones, 85% to 90% being singletons.

Sequencing used PBMCs or T cells enriched from blood (not recorded which). This clonotype was obtained from a man aged 25-40 years who had recovered from COVID-19. The rearrangement uses TRBV2 and TRBJ2-4; maybe TRBD1 (6 bases). The CDR3 DNA reads as TGTGCCAGCAACAAAGAGGGGGTAGCCAAAAACATTCAGTACTTC. Residues: CASNKEGVAKNIQYF.